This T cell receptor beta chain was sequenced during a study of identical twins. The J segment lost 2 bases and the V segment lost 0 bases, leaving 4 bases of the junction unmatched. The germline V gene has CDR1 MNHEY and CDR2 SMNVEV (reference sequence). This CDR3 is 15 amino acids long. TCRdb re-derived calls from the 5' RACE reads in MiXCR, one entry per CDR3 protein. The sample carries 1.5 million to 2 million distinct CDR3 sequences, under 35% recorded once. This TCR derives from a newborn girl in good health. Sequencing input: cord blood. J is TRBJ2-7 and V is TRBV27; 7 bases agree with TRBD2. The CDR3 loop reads CASSLSSSGPYEQYF. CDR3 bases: TGTGCCAGCAGTTTATCTTCTAGCGGCCCCTACGAGCAGTACTTC.